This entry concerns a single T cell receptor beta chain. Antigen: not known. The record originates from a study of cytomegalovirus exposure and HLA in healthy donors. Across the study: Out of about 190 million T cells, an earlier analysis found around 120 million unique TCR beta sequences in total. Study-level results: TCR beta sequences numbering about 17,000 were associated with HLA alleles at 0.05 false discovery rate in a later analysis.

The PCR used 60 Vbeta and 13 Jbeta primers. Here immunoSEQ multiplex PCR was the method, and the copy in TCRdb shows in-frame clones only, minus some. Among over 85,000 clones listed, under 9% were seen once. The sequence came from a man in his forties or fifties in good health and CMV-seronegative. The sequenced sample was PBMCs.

The CDR3 bases are TGTGCCAGCAGCCCAGCTAGCCGCGAGACCCAGTACTTC. The encoded protein is CASSPASRETQYF. The chain couples TRBV5-6 to TRBJ2-5; tentative D call: TRBD2 (5 bases). The germline V gene has CDR1 SGHDT and CDR2 YYEEEE. The CDR3 is 13 residues long. V lost 4 bases, J lost 5 bases, and 12 bases lay in between.